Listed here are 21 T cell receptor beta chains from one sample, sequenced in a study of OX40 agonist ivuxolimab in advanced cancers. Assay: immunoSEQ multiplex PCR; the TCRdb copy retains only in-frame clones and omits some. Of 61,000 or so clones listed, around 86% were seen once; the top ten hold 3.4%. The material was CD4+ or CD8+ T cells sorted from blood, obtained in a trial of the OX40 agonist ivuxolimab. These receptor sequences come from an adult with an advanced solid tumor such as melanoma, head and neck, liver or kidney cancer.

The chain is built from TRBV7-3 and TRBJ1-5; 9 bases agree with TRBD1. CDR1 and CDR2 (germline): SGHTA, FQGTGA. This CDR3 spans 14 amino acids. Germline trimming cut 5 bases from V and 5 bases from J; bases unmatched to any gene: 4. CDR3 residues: CASSQTGGHQPQHF. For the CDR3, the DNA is TGTGCCAGCAGCCAGACAGGGGGGCATCAGCCCCAGCATTTT.

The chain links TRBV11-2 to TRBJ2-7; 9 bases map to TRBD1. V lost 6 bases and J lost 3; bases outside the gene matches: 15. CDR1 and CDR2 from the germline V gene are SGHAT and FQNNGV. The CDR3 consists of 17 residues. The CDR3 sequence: CASRPTGGRIKGYEQYF. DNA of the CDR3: TGTGCCAGCAGACCAACAGGGGGCCGGATTAAGGGCTACGAGCAGTACTTC.

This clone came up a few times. For the CDR3, the DNA is TGCGCCAGCAGCTTGGCTCCGACGGGTCTCTCCTACGAGCAGTACTTC. Translated, it gives CASSLAPTGLSYEQYF. This chain uses TRBV5-1 with TRBJ2-7; D is uncertain. The CDR3 length is 16 residues. The V end lost 0 bases, the J end lost 0 bases, and 13 bases lay between the germline ends. Germline CDR1 SGHRS, CDR2 YFSETQ. Together with reference TRBV5-1 and TRBJ2-7, the CDR3 gives the full variable domain: KAGVTQTPRYLIKTRGQQVTLSCSPISGHRSVSWYQQTPGQGLQFLFEYFSETQRNKGNFPGRFSGRQFSNSRSEMNVSTLELGDSALYLCASSLAPTGLSYEQYFGPGTRLTVT.

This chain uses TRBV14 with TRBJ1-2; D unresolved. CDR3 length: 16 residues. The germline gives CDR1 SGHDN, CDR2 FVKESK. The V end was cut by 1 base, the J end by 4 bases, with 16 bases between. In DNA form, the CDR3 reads TGTGCCAGCAGCCAAGTTATGGGAGCAGGCAGCTATGGCTACACCTTC. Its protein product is CASSQVMGAGSYGYTF.

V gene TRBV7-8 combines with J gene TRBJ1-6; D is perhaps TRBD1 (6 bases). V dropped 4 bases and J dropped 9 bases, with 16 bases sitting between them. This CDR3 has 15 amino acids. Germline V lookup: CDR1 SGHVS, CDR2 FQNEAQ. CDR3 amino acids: CASSSFQGMSSPLHF. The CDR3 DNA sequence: TGTGCCAGCAGCTCCTTTCAGGGGATGAGTTCACCCCTCCACTTT.

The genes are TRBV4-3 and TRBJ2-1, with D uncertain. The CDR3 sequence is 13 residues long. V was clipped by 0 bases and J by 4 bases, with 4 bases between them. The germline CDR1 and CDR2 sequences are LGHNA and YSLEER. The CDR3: CASSQDPYNEQFF. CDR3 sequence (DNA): TGCGCCAGCAGCCAAGATCCGTACAATGAGCAGTTCTTC.

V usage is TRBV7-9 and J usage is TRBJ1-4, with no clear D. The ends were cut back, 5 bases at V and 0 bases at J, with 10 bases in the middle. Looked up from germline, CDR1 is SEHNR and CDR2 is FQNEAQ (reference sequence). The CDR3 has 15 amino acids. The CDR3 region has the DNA TGTGCCAGCAGCGACGGACCCTCAACTAATGAAAAACTGTTTTTT. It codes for CASSDGPSTNEKLFF.

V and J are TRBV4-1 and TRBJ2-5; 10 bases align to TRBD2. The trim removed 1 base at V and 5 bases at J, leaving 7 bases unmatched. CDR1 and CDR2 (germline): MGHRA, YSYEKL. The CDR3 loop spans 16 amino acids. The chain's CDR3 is CASSQVSAGGSETQYF. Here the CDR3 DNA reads TGCGCCAGCAGCCAAGTTTCAGCGGGGGGGAGCGAGACCCAGTACTTC.

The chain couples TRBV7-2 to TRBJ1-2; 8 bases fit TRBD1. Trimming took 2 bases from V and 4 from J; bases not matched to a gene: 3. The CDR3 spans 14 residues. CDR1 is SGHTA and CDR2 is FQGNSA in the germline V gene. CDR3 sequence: CASSLLGQVYGYTF. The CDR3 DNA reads TGTGCCAGCAGCTTACTGGGACAGGTCTATGGCTACACCTTC.

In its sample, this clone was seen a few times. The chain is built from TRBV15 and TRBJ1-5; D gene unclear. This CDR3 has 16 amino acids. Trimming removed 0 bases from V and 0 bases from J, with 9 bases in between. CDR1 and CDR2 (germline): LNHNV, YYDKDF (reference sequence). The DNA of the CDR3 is TGTGCCACCAGCAGAGATACAGCCAATAGCAATCAGCCCCAGCATTTT. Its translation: CATSRDTANSNQPQHF.

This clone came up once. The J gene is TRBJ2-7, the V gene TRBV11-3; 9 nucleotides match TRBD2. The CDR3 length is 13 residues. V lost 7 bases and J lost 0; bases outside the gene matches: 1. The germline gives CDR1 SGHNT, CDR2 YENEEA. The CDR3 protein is CASTSGNSYEQYF. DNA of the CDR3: TGTGCCAGCACTAGCGGGAACTCCTACGAGCAGTACTTC.

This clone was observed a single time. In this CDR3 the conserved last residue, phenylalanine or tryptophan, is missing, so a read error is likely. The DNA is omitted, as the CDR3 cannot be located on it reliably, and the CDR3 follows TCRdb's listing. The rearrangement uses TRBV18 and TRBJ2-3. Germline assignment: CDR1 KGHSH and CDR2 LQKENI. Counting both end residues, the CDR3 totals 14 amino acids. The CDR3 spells CASSPPDFIGGLII.

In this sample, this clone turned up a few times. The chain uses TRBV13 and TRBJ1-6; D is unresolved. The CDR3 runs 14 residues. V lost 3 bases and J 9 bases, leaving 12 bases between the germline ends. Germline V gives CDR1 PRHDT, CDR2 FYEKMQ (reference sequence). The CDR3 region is CASSLGIGISPLHF. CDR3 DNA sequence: TGTGCCAGCAGCTTGGGAATAGGGATTTCACCCCTCCACTTT.

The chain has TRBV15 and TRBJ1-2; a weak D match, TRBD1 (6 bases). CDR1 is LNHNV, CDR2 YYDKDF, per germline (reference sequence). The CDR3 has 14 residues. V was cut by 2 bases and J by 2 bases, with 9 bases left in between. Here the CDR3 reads CATSRPQGNYGYTF. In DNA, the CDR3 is TGTGCCACCAGCAGACCTCAGGGGAACTATGGCTACACCTTC.

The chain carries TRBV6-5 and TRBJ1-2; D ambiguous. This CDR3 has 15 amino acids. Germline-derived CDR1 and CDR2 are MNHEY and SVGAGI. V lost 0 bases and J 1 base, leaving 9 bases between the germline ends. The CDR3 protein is CASSYSGRDNYGYTF. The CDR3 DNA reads TGTGCCAGCAGTTACTCGGGCAGAGATAACTATGGCTACACCTTC.

CDR3 DNA sequence: TGCGCCAGCAGCTTGGAAACCGGGACTAGCCCTAAATACTTC. It codes for CASSLETGTSPKYF. The V gene is TRBV5-1, the J gene TRBJ2-7; 9 nucleotides match TRBD2. This CDR3 region has 14 residues. Looked up from germline, CDR1 is SGHRS and CDR2 is YFSETQ. V dropped 0 bases and J dropped 13; count of bases not matched to a gene: 11. The complete variable domain, with remaining parts taken from reference TRBV5-1 and TRBJ2-7, reads KAGVTQTPRYLIKTRGQQVTLSCSPISGHRSVSWYQQTPGQGLQFLFEYFSETQRNKGNFPGRFSGRQFSNSRSEMNVSTLELGDSALYLCASSLETGTSPKYFGPGTRLTVT.

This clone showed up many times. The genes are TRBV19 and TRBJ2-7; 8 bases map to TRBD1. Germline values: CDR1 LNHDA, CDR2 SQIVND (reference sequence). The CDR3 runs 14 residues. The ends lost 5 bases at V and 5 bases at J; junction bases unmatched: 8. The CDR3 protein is CASSSGQGINEQYF. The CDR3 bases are TGTGCCAGTAGTTCAGGACAGGGAATCAACGAGCAGTACTTC.

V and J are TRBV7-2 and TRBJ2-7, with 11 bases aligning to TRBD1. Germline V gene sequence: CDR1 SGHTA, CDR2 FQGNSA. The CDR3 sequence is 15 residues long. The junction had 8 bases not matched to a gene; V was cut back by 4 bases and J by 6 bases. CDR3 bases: TGTGCCAGCAGCTCACCCGGGACAGGGGGTATCGAGCAGTACTTC. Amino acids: CASSSPGTGGIEQYF.

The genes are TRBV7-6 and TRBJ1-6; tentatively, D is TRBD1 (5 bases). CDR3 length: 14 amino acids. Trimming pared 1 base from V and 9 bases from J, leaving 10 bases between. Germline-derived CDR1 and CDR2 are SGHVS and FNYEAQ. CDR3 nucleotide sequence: TGTGCCAGCAGCTTAGAGGACAAGAGTTCACCCCTCCACTTT. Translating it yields CASSLEDKSSPLHF.

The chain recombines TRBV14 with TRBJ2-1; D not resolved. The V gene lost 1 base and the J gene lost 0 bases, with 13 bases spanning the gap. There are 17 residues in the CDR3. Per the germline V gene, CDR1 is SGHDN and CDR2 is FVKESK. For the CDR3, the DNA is TGTGCCAGCAGCCAAGTCCGACTCCTTAGCTCCTACAATGAGCAGTTCTTC. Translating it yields CASSQVRLLSSYNEQFF. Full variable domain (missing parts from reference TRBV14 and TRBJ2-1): EAGVTQFPSHSVIEKGQTVTLRCDPISGHDNLYWYRRVMGKEIKFLLHFVKESKQDESGMPNNRFLAERTGGTYSTLKVQPAELEDSGVYFCASSQVRLLSSYNEQFFGPGTRLTVL.

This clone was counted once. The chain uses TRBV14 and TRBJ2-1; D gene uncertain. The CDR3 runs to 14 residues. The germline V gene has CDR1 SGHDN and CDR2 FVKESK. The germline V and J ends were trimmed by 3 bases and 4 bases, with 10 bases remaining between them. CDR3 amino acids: CASSQTTEYNEQFF. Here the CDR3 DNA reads TGTGCCAGCAGCCAGACGACGGAATACAATGAGCAGTTCTTC.